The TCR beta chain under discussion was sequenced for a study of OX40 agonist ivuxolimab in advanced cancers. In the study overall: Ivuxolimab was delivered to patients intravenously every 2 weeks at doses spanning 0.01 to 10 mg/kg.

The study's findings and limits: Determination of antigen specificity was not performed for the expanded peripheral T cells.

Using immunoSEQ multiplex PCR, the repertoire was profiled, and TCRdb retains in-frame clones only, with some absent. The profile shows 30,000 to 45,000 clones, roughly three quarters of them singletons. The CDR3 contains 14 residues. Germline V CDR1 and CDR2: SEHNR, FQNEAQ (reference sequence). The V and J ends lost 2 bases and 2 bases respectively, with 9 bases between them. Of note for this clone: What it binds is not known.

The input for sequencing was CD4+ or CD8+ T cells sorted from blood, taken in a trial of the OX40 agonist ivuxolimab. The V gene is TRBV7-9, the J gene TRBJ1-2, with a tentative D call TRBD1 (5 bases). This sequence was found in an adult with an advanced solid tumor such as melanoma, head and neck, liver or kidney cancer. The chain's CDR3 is CASSLYQGNYGYTF. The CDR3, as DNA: TGTGCCAGCAGCTTATATCAGGGAAACTATGGCTACACCTTC. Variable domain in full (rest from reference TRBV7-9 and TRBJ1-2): DTGVSQNPRHKITKRGQNVTFRCDPISEHNRLYWYRQTLGQGPEFLTYFQNEAQLEKSRLLSDRFSAERPKGSFSTLEIQRTEQGDSAMYLCASSLYQGNYGYTFGSGTRLTVV.